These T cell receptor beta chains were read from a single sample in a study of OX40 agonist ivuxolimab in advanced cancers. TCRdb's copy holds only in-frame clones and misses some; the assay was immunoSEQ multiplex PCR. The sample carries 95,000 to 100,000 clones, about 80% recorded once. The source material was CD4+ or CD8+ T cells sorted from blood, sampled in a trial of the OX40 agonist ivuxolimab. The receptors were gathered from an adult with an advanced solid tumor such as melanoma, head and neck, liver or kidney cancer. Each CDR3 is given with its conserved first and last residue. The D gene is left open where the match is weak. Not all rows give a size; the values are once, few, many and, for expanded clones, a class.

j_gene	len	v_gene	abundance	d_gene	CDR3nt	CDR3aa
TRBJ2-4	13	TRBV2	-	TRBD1	TGTGCCAGCAGTGAAGCAAGGAGGGGACAGGGCGGCTTC	CASSEARRGQGGF
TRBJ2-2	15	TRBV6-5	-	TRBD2	TGTGCCAGCAGTCCTACACGGACTAGCCACGGGGAGCTGTTTTTT	CASSPTRTSHGELFF
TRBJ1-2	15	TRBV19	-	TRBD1	TGTGCCAGTAGTACCAGACAGGGAGTGCGATATGGCTACACCTTC	CASSTRQGVRYGYTF
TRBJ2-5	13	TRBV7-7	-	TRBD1	TGTGCCAGCAGCGAACAGGGGCAAGAGACCCAGTACTTC	CASSEQGQETQYF
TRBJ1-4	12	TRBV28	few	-	TGTGCCAGCAGTCCTAGGGTGGAAAAACTGTTTTTT	CASSPRVEKLFF
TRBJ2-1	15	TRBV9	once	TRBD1	TGTGCCAGCAGAAGAACCGGGACAGGTGCCAATGAGCAGTTCTTC	CASRRTGTGANEQFF
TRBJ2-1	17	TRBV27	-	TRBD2	TGTGCCAGCAGTCCCCAAAGACTAGCGGGTTCTTACAATGAGCAGTTCTTC	CASSPQRLAGSYNEQFF
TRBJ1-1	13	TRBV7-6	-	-	TGTGCCAGCAGCCTGGACAGGAACACTGAAGCTTTCTTT	CASSLDRNTEAFF
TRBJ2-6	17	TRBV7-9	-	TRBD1	TGTGCCAGCAGCTTGACAGGGGTACACTCTGGGGCCAACGTCCTGACTTTC	CASSLTGVHSGANVLTF
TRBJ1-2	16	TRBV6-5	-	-	TGTGCCAGCAGTTACTCAAGAGAAGGAGCCATCTATGGCTACACCTTC	CASSYSREGAIYGYTF
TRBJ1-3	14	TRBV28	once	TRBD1	TGTGCCAGCAGTTTATGGGGCAGGGGGAACACCATATATTTT	CASSLWGRGNTIYF
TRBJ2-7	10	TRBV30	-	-	TGTGCCTGGAGTGGTGACACGAAGGACTTC	CAWSGDTKDF
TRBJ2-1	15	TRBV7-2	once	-	TGTGCCAGCAGCTCGAGGGGAACCTCGCACAATGAGCAGTTCTTC	CASSSRGTSHNEQFF
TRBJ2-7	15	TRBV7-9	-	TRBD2	TGTGCCAGCAGCTCTCTAGCGGGGTTATCCTACGAGCAGTACTTC	CASSSLAGLSYEQYF
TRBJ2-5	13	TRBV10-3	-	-	TGTGCCATCAGTCTGACGGGGAAAGAGACCCAGTACTTC	CAISLTGKETQYF
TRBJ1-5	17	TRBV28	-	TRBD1	TGTGCCAGCAGTTTATGGGGCAGGGGGCGCGGCAATCAGCCCCAGCATTTT	CASSLWGRGRGNQPQHF
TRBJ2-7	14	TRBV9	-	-	TGTGCCAGCCTCTCCAGGGGGGGTGAGGGCGAGCAGTACTTC	CASLSRGGEGEQYF
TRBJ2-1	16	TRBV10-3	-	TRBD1	TGTGCCATCAGTGAGTCAGGGACAGGCACCTACAATGAGCAGTTCTTC	CAISESGTGTYNEQFF